These T cell receptor beta chains were read from a single sample in a study of T cell changes during pregnancy in multiple sclerosis. Profiled with immunoSEQ multiplex PCR; TCRdb holds only in-frame clones, not every one. The repertoire consists of around 71,000 clones, with around 94% occurring once and the leading ten covering approximately 1.2%. The sample in question was peripheral blood, obtained in the third trimester of pregnancy. These receptors all stem from a female donor with multiple sclerosis, enrolled in a pregnancy study. CDR3s include the opening cysteine and the closing phenylalanine or tryptophan. D genes are given only for firm matches. The size field is filled for only some rows; it gives once, few, many or a size class.

CASSTGLNTEAFF	TGTGCCAGTAGTACAGGGTTGAACACTGAAGCTTTCTTT	NA	once	TRBV19	TRBJ1-1
CASSLSRRGRSYNSPLHF	TGTGCCAGCAGTTTGTCCCGCAGGGGTAGGAGTTATAATTCACCCCTCCACTTT	NA	NA	TRBV27	TRBJ1-6
CAWSLAGGTWDEQFF	TGTGCCTGGAGTCTTGCGGGAGGGACATGGGATGAGCAGTTCTTC	TRBD2	NA	TRBV30	TRBJ2-1
CASSLEEVYEQYF	TGTGCCAGCAGCTTGGAAGAGGTCTACGAGCAGTACTTC	NA	NA	TRBV5-4	TRBJ2-7
CASSLPLQVYGETQYF	TGTGCCAGCAGCTTACCATTGCAGGTCTATGGGGAGACCCAGTACTTC	NA	NA	TRBV7-9	TRBJ2-5
CAWSVGTGPQPQHF	TGTGCCTGGAGTGTAGGGACAGGGCCCCAGCCCCAGCATTTT	TRBD1	NA	TRBV30	TRBJ1-5
CASSQDKLAITDTQYF	TGTGCCAGCAGCCAAGATAAGCTAGCAATCACAGATACGCAGTATTTT	NA	NA	TRBV4-2	TRBJ2-3
CASSLELAGPAGEQYF	TGCGCCAGCAGCTTGGAACTAGCGGGGCCGGCGGGCGAGCAGTACTTC	TRBD2	NA	TRBV5-1	TRBJ2-7
CASSRPGQGAYEQYF	TGTGCCAGCAGCCGCCCGGGACAGGGGGCCTACGAGCAGTACTTC	TRBD1	NA	TRBV28	TRBJ2-7
CASSSPSGRALNEQYF	TGTGCCAGCAGTTCCCCTAGCGGGAGGGCCTTAAACGAGCAGTACTTC	TRBD2	NA	TRBV27	TRBJ2-7
CASSPRTAPDAETQYF	TGTGCCAGCTCACCTAGGACAGCCCCAGATGCAGAGACGCAGTATTTT	NA	NA	TRBV18	TRBJ2-3
CASSLVGGNTEAFF	TGTGCCAGCAGTTTGGTAGGGGGGAACACTGAAGCTTTCTTT	NA	NA	TRBV6-5	TRBJ1-1
CASSLPSSGNTEAFF	TGCGCCAGCAGCTTGCCCTCGAGCGGGAACACTGAAGCTTTCTTT	NA	NA	TRBV5-1	TRBJ1-1
CAISLDSSGANVLTF	TGTGCCATCAGCCTGGACAGTTCCGGGGCCAACGTCCTGACTTTC	NA	NA	TRBV10-3	TRBJ2-6
CASSLRAGMNTEAFF	TGTGCCAGCAGCTTAAGAGCGGGGATGAACACTGAAGCTTTCTTT	NA	NA	TRBV7-9	TRBJ1-1
CASSFALSSYNEQFF	TGCGCCAGCAGCTTTGCGCTGAGCTCCTACAATGAGCAGTTCTTC	NA	NA	TRBV5-1	TRBJ2-1
CAWSAGGYQETQYF	TGTGCCTGGAGTGCCGGGGGGTACCAAGAGACCCAGTACTTC	TRBD2	NA	TRBV30	TRBJ2-5
CASSSDPGLAGRIATQYF	TGTGCCAGCAGCTCTGACCCGGGACTAGCGGGACGTATAGCCACCCAGTACTTC	TRBD2	NA	TRBV11-2	TRBJ2-5
CASSYFAGETQYF	TGTGCCAGCAGTTACTTTGCGGGAGAGACCCAGTACTTC	NA	NA	TRBV6-5	TRBJ2-5
CASSIGGKNIQYF	TGTGCCAGTAGTATAGGAGGGAAAAACATTCAGTACTTC	NA	NA	TRBV19	TRBJ2-4
CASSRNRGRSYEQYF	TGTGCCAGCAGCCGTAACAGGGGAAGGTCCTACGAGCAGTACTTC	TRBD1	NA	TRBV5-6	TRBJ2-7
CASSFRPGETQYF	TGCGCCAGCAGCTTCAGACCAGGGGAGACCCAGTACTTC	NA	NA	TRBV5-1	TRBJ2-5
CASSSRAGDTDTQYF	TGTGCCAGCAGCTCCAGAGCGGGGGACACAGATACGCAGTATTTT	TRBD2	NA	TRBV13	TRBJ2-3
CASSLVAGGRMEQFF	TGCGCCAGCAGCTTGGTAGCGGGAGGGCGTATGGAGCAGTTCTTC	TRBD2	NA	TRBV5-1	TRBJ2-1
CASSMGLAGANSYEQYF	TGTGCCAGCAGCATGGGACTAGCGGGAGCTAATTCTTACGAGCAGTACTTC	NA	NA	TRBV21-1	TRBJ2-7
CASSGRSTVVEQFF	TGTGCCAGCAGTGGCCGCTCCACTGTGGTTGAGCAGTTCTTC	NA	NA	TRBV6-1	TRBJ2-1
CASSSSGVTNEKLFF	TGCGCCAGCAGCTCGTCGGGGGTAACTAATGAAAAACTGTTTTTT	NA	NA	TRBV5-1	TRBJ1-4
CASSGTGHNYGYTF	TGCGCCAGCAGCGGCACAGGCCATAACTATGGCTACACCTTC	NA	NA	TRBV5-1	TRBJ1-2
CASSPNSDGVYGYTF	TGCGCCAGCAGCCCCAACTCGGACGGGGTTTATGGCTACACCTTC	NA	NA	TRBV5-1	TRBJ1-2
CASSTLAGGSTDTQYF	TGTGCCAGCAGCACCTTAGCGGGAGGATCAACAGATACGCAGTATTTT	TRBD2	NA	TRBV9	TRBJ2-3
CASSYSDRGLSGNTIYF	TGTGCCAGCAGTTACTCGGACAGGGGCTTATCAGGAAACACCATATATTTT	TRBD1	once	TRBV6-7	TRBJ1-3
CASRQAGETQYF	TGTGCCAGTCGACAAGCTGGAGAGACCCAGTACTTC	NA	NA	TRBV19	TRBJ2-5
CARTRLGLAGREQFF	TGTGCCAGAACGCGTCTGGGACTAGCGGGACGTGAGCAGTTCTTC	TRBD2	once	TRBV2	TRBJ2-1
CASSPRLAGDEQYF	TGTGCCAGCTCTCCGAGACTAGCGGGGGACGAGCAGTACTTC	TRBD2	NA	TRBV18	TRBJ2-7
CASSGGGAGSYEQYF	TGTGCCAGCAGTGGAGGGGGGGCGGGAAGTTACGAGCAGTACTTC	NA	NA	TRBV28	TRBJ2-7
CASSLGLAGAGTYEQYF	TGTGCCAGCAGCTTGGGCCTAGCGGGAGCTGGAACCTACGAGCAGTACTTC	TRBD2	NA	TRBV5-5	TRBJ2-7
CARRLAGVWNEQYF	TGTGCCAGAAGGTTAGCGGGAGTGTGGAACGAGCAGTACTTC	TRBD2	NA	TRBV5-3	TRBJ2-7
CASSVAGGRADEQFF	TGTGCCAGCAGCGTAGCAGGCGGGAGGGCGGATGAGCAGTTCTTC	TRBD2	NA	TRBV9	TRBJ2-1
CASSYLSGGMETQYF	TGTGCCAGCAGTTACCTCAGCGGGGGGATGGAGACCCAGTACTTC	TRBD2	NA	TRBV6-5	TRBJ2-5
CASSQVADQETQYF	TGTGCCAGCAGCCAAGTTGCGGACCAAGAGACCCAGTACTTC	NA	once	TRBV4-2	TRBJ2-5
CASSKQDRLGLGEQFF	TGTGCCAGCAGTAAACAGGATCGCCTAGGGTTAGGTGAGCAGTTCTTC	NA	once	TRBV2	TRBJ2-1